These T cell receptor beta chains were read from a single sample in a study of T-cell memory formation after mild COVID-19. TCRdb fed the 5' RACE reads into MiXCR, producing one record per CDR3 protein. The data show a few hundred thousand distinct CDR3 sequences, roughly 26% seen once. Sequenced: PBMCs or a T cell subset sorted from them (not recorded which). The origin of the receptors is an adult woman who had mild COVID-19 (a few samples of this study predate the infection). Cell type and time point are not known. Both conserved end residues are part of each CDR3.

J gene | V gene | CDR3 protein
TRBJ2-7 | TRBV6-2/TRBV6-3 | CASSTRDRTTYEQYF
TRBJ2-7 | TRBV12-3/TRBV12-4 | CASSRGTDMSYEQYF
TRBJ2-7 | TRBV6-6 | CASVGAYEQYF
TRBJ2-1 | TRBV7-2 | CASSPVGGLYNEQFF
TRBJ2-5 | TRBV30 | CAWSGQGRTQYF
TRBJ2-3 | TRBV6-2/TRBV6-3 | CASRNTGKGDTQYF
TRBJ2-2 | TRBV5-1 | CASSGSGTANTGELFF
TRBJ2-3 | TRBV3-1 | CASSQSRGGRADTQYF
TRBJ2-2 | TRBV29-1 | CSVEQGLNTGELFF
TRBJ2-7 | TRBV20-1 | CSARRRGVLTEQYF
TRBJ1-3 | TRBV9 | CASSALGAKWGTIYF
TRBJ2-3 | TRBV29-1 | CSVAIQLTDTQYF
TRBJ2-2 | TRBV5-1 | CASSPRLAGDTGELFF
TRBJ1-1 | TRBV27 | CASRGSATNAEAFF
TRBJ1-5 | TRBV4-1 | CASSQDSGIQPQHF
TRBJ2-5 | TRBV11-2 | CASSYLAGGQETQYF
TRBJ1-4 | TRBV11-2 | CAARGSPNEKLFF
TRBJ1-1 | TRBV7-3 | CASSLNSGREAFF
TRBJ2-7 | TRBV28 | CASKTGTSYEQYF
TRBJ1-3 | TRBV6-5 | CASLSGNTIYF
TRBJ1-5 | TRBV4-1 | CASSQDFGGQPQHF
TRBJ2-5 | TRBV11-2 | CASSTGLGRGKETQYF
TRBJ1-4 | TRBV5-1 | CASSSGTLNEKLFF
TRBJ2-1 | TRBV12-3/TRBV12-4 | CASNHQGVDNEQFF
TRBJ2-1 | TRBV4-2 | CASSPLGTGINEQFF
TRBJ2-3 | TRBV5-1 | CASRSGMGADTQYF
TRBJ2-5 | TRBV7-8 | CASSLGSSGGETQYF
TRBJ2-1 | TRBV24-1 | CATSDQLAGYNEQFF
TRBJ2-7 | TRBV7-6 | CASSPHSAGYEQYF
TRBJ1-1 | TRBV6-6 | CASRDWGQQNTEAFF
TRBJ2-5 | TRBV7-2 | CASSLGTIGETQYF
TRBJ2-7 | TRBV7-9 | CASSSGTSGTSYEQYF
TRBJ2-3 | TRBV5-1 | CASSAGGRTDTQYF
TRBJ1-2 | TRBV20-1 | CSASLQSYGYTF
TRBJ2-7 | TRBV30 | CAWSGVAGALSEQYF
TRBJ1-4 | TRBV12-3/TRBV12-4 | CASSTGLSEKLFF
TRBJ2-7 | TRBV5-1 | CASSTRQPGEQYF
TRBJ2-2 | TRBV18 | CASSPGATNTGELFF
TRBJ2-7 | TRBV7-2 | CASSLGGRGQGYEQYF
TRBJ2-2 | TRBV7-2 | CASSPGLGELFF
TRBJ2-3 | TRBV7-2 | CASRPAGGTDTQYF
TRBJ1-2 | TRBV30 | CAWSRQDPVHGYTF
TRBJ1-2 | TRBV20-1 | CSAGQNLMNYGYTF
TRBJ2-1 | TRBV2 | CASSEALLGRSYNEQFF
TRBJ1-1 | TRBV6-2/TRBV6-3 | CASRKGTAGAEAFF
TRBJ1-2 | TRBV3-1 | CASSRRTGQPGGYTF
TRBJ2-7 | TRBV5-1 | CASSLAFRSYEQYF
TRBJ2-2 | TRBV4-3 | CASSRESNTGELFF
TRBJ1-5 | TRBV10-3 | CAISDSGQGYNQPQHF
TRBJ1-2 | TRBV21-1 | CASSNSQVENYGYTF
TRBJ2-3 | TRBV6-2/TRBV6-3 | CASSSVGQGTDTQYF
TRBJ1-1 | TRBV30 | CAWSSGQRNTEALF
TRBJ2-4 | TRBV7-2 | CASSRSGGSQAKNIQYF
TRBJ2-7 | TRBV12-2 | CASRSSGQGGYEQYF
TRBJ2-3 | TRBV18 | CASSPATSSTDTQYF
TRBJ2-5 | TRBV4-1 | CASSQLTGGRGETQYF
TRBJ2-3 | TRBV12-3/TRBV12-4 | CASSFVSGGSTDTQYF
TRBJ2-6 | TRBV5-5 | CASSLDRSGANVLTF
TRBJ2-1 | TRBV5-6 | CASSRRSGLGNEQFF
TRBJ1-2 | TRBV12-3/TRBV12-4 | CASSPTSTYYGYTF